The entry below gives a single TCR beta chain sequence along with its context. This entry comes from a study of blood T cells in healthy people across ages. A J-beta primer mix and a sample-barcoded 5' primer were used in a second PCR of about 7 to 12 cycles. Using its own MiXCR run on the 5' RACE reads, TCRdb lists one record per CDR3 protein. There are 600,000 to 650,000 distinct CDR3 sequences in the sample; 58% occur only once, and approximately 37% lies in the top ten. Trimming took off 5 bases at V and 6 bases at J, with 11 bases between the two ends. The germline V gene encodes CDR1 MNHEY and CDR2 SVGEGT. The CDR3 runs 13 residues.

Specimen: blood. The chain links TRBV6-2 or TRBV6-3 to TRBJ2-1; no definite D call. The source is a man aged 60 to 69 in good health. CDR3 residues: CASSDTLTNEQFF. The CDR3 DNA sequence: TGTGCCAGCAGTGATACTTTAACCAATGAGCAGTTCTTC.